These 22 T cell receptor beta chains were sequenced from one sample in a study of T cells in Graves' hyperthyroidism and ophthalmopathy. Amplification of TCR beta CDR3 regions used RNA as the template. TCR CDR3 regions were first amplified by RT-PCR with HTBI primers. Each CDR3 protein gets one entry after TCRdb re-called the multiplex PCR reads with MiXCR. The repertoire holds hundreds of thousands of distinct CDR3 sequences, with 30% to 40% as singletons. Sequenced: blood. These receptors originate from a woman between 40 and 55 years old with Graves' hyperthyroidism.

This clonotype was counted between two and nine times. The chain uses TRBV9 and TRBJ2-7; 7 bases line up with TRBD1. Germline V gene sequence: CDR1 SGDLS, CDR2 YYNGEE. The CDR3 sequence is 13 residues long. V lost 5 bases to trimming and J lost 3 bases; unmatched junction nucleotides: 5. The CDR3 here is CASRSTGVYEQYF. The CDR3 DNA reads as TGTGCCAGCAGGTCAACAGGGGTCTACGAGCAGTACTTC.

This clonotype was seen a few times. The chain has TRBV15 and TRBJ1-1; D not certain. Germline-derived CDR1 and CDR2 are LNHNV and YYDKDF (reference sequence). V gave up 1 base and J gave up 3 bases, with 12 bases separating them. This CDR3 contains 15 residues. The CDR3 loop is CATSRGTWDHTEAFF. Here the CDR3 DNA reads TGTGCCACCAGCAGAGGGACTTGGGATCACACTGAAGCTTTCTTT.

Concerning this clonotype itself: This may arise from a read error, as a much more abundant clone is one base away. CDR3 residues: CASSEQSQETRYF. In DNA, the CDR3 is TGCGCCAGCAGCGAACAGTCACAAGAGACCCGGTACTTC. V is TRBV5-1 and J is TRBJ2-5; D is undetermined. This CDR3 spans 13 amino acids. The V gene's germline CDR1 is SGHRS and CDR2 YFSETQ. Together with reference TRBV5-1 and TRBJ2-5, the CDR3 gives the full variable domain: KAGVTQTPRYLIKTRGQQVTLSCSPISGHRSVSWYQQTPGQGLQFLFEYFSETQRNKGNFPGRFSGRQFSNSRSEMNVSTLELGDSALYLCASSEQSQETRYFGPGTRLLVL.

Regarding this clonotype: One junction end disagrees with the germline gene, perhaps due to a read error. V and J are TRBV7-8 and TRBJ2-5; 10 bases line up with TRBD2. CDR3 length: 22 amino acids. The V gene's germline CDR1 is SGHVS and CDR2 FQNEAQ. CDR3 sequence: CASSQEMGASGRRPRGRETQYF. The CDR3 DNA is TGCGCCAGCAGCCAAGAGATGGGGGCTAGCGGGAGACGCCCCCGGGGCCGGGAGACCCAGTACTTC.

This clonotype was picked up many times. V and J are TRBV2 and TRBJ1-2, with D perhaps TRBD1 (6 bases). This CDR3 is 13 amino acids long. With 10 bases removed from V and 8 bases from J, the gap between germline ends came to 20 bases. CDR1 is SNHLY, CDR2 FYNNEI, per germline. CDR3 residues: CATAVGGSQGYTF. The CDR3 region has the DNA TGTGCCACCGCTGTGGGGGGCTCGCAAGGCTACACCTTC. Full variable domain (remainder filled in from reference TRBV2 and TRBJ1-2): EPEVTQTPSHQVTQMGQEVILRCVPISNHLYFYWYRQILGQKVEFLVSFYNNEISEKSEIFDDQFSVERPDGSNFTLKIRSTKLEDSAMYFCATAVGGSQGYTFGSGTRLTVV.

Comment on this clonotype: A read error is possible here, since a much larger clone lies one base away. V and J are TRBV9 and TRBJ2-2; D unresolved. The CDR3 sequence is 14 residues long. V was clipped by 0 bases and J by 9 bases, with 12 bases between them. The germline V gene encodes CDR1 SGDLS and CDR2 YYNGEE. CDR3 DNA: TGTGCCAGCAGCGTAGGCCCCTCAGGACGGGAGCTGTTTTTT. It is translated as CASSVGPSGRELFF.

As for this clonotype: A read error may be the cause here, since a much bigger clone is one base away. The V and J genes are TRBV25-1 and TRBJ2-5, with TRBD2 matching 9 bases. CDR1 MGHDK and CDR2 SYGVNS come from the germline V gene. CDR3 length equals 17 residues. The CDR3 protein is CANSELGGLAGKETQYF. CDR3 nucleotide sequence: TGTGCCAACAGTGAATTGGGTGGGCTAGCGGGGAAAGAGACCCAGTACTTC.

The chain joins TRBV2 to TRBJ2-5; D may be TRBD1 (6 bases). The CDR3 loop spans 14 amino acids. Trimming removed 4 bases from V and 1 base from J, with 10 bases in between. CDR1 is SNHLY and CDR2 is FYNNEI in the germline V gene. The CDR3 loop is CASSGTAFQETQYF. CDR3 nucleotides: TGTGCCAGCAGTGGGACAGCCTTCCAAGAGACCCAGTACTTC.

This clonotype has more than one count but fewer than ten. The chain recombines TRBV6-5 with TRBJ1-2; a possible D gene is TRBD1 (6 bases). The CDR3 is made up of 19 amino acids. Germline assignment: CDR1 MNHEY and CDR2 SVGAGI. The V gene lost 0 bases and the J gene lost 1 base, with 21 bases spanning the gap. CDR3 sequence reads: CASSYSNGDTVWGNYGYTF. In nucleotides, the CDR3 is TGTGCCAGCAGTTACTCGAATGGGGACACAGTCTGGGGTAACTATGGCTACACCTTC.

CDR3 bases: TGCAGCGTTGAAGGACAAGCTTTCTTT. This sequence encodes CSVEGQAFF. This sequence joins TRBV29-1 and TRBJ1-1; no reliable D call. Germline V gene sequence: CDR1 SQVTM, CDR2 ANQGSEA. V lost 1 base and J 9 bases, leaving 3 bases between the germline ends. The CDR3 covers 9 residues. Variable domain in full (rest from reference TRBV29-1 and TRBJ1-1): SAVISQKPSRDICQRGTSLTIQCQVDSQVTMMFWYRQQPGQSLTLIATANQGSEATYESGFVIDKFPISRPNLTFSTLTVSNMSPEDSSIYLCSVEGQAFFGQGTRLTVV.

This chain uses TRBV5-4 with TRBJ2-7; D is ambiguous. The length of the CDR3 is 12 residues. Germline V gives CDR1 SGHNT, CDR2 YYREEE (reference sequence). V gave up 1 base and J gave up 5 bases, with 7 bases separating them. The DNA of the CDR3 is TGTGCCAGCAGCTTGAACGGGCACGAGCAGTACTTC. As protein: CASSLNGHEQYF.

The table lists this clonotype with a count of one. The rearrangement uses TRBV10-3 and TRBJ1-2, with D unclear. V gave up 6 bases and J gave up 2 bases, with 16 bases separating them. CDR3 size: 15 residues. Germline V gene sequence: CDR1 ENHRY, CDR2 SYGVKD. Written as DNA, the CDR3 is TGTGCCATCAGCACCTTACCAGGAAGGAACTATGGCTACACCTTC. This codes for CAISTLPGRNYGYTF.

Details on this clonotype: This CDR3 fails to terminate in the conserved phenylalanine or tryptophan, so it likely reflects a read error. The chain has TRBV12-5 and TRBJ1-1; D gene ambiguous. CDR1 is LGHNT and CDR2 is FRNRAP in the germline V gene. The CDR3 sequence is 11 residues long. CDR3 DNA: TGTGCCAGCAGTTTCGACACTGAAGCTTTCTCT. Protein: CASSFDTEAFS.

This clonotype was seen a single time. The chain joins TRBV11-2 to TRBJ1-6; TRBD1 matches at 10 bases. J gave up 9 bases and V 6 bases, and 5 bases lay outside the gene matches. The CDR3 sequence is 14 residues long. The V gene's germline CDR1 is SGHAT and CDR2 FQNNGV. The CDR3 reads CASSKDRGPSPLHF. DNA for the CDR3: TGTGCCAGCAGTAAAGACAGGGGGCCTTCACCCCTCCACTTT.

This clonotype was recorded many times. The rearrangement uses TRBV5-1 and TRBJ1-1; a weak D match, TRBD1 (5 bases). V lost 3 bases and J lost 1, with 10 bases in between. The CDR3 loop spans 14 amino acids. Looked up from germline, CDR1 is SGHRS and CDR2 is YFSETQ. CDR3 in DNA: TGCGCCAGCAGCTCTTCCCAGGGGAACACTGAAGCTTTCTTT. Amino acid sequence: CASSSSQGNTEAFF.

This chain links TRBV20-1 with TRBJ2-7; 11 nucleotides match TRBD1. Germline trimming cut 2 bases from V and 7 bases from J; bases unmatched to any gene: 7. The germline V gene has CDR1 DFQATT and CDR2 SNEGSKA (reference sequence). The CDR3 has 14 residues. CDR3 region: CSARPGQGAREQYF. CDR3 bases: TGCAGTGCTAGACCCGGACAGGGGGCGCGGGAGCAGTACTTC.

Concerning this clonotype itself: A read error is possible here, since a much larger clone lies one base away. As DNA, the CDR3 is TGCAGTGCTAGATCTCCCGCAGACGGCGGGCCCCAGCATTTT. Translation: CSARSPADGGPQHF. The chain uses TRBV20-1 and TRBJ1-5, with D unresolved. V was shortened by 2 bases and J by 9 bases, with 17 bases between the two germline ends. The CDR3 is 14 amino acids. CDR1 is DFQATT, CDR2 SNEGSKA, per germline (reference sequence).

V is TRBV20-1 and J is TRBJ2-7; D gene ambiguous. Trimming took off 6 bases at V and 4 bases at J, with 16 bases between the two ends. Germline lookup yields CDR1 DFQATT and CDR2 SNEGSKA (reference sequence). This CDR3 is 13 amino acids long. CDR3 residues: CSAVSPPFYEQYF. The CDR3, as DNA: TGCAGTGCCGTAAGTCCCCCCTTTTACGAGCAGTACTTC.

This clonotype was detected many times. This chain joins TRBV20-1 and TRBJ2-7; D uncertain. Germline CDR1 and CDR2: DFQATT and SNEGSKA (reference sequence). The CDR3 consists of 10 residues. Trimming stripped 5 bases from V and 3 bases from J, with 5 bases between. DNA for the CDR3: TGCAGTGCTGGGTACTACGAGCAGTACTTC. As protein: CSAGYYEQYF.

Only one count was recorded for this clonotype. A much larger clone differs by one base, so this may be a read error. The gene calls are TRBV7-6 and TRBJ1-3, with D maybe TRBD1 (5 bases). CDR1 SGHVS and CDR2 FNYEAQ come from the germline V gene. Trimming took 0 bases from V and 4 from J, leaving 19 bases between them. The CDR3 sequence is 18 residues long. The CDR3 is CASSLALRGRVGGNTIYF. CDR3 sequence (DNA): TGTGCCAGCAGCTTAGCCCTCCGGGGCAGGGTTGGCGGAAACACCATATATTTT.

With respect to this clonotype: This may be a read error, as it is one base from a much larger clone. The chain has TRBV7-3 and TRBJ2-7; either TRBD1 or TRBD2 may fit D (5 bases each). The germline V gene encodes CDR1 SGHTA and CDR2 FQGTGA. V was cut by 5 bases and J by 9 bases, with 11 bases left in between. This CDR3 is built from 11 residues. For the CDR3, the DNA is TGTGCCAGCAGCCCTGGGACCGTGCAGTACTTC. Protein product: CASSPGTVQYF.

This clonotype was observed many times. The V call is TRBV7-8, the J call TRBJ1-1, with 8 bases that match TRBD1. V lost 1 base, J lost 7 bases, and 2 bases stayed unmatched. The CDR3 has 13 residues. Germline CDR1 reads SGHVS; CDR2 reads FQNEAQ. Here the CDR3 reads CASSLVTGVEAFF. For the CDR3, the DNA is TGTGCCAGCAGCTTAGTGACAGGGGTTGAAGCTTTCTTT.